These 26 T cell receptor beta chains originate from one sample sequenced in a study of cytomegalovirus exposure and HLA in healthy donors. PCR involved 60 Vbeta and 13 Jbeta primers. TCRdb keeps only in-frame clones here, not all; method: immunoSEQ multiplex PCR. Among roughly 160,000 clones listed, roughly nine tenths were seen once. Sequencing was performed on PBMCs. These receptors all come from a woman in her 30s in good health and CMV-seronegative.

The chain combines TRBV7-7 with TRBJ2-1, with D tentatively TRBD2 (5 bases). The CDR3 is made up of 15 amino acids. V lost 1 base and J lost 3, with 10 bases in between. Germline V lookup: CDR1 SSHAT, CDR2 FNYEAQ (reference sequence). CDR3 in DNA: TGTGCCAGCAGCTTAGGAGGGAGTAACTACAATGAGCAGTTCTTC. Amino acid sequence: CASSLGGSNYNEQFF. Complete variable domain (other parts from reference TRBV7-7 and TRBJ2-1): GAGVSQSPRYKVTKRGQDVTLRCDPISSHATLYWYQQALGQGPEFLTYFNYEAQPDKSGLPSDRFSAERPEGSISTLTIQRTEQRDSAMYRCASSLGGSNYNEQFFGPGTRLTVL.

The chain employs TRBV18 and TRBJ2-5, with unresolved D. The DNA end favors TRBJ2-7, so the J call may be wrong. The CDR3 consists of 15 residues. CDR1 KGHSH and CDR2 LQKENI come from the germline V gene. CDR3 sequence reads: CASSPQARSSYEQYF. The CDR3 DNA is TGTGCCAGCTCACCTCAGGCCAGGTCCTCCTACGAGCAGTACTTC.

The chain combines TRBV7-2 with TRBJ2-6; D is perhaps TRBD2 (5 bases). V was cut by 5 bases and J by 0 bases, with 5 bases left in between. This CDR3 spans 14 amino acids. The germline CDR1 and CDR2 sequences are SGHTA and FQGNSA. The CDR3 here is CASSEGSGANVLTF. The CDR3 DNA sequence: TGTGCCAGCAGCGAGGGCTCTGGGGCCAACGTCCTGACTTTC.

The CDR3 DNA is TGTGCCAGCAGCGTAGGCGCCAATGAGCAGTTCTTC. Its translation is CASSVGANEQFF. The rearrangement joins TRBV9 to TRBJ2-1; D not certain. In germline, CDR1 is SGDLS, CDR2 YYNGEE. This CDR3 comprises 12 residues. V was clipped by 0 bases and J by 6 bases, with 4 bases between them.

This rearrangement joins TRBV19 to TRBJ2-3; D is possibly TRBD1 (5 bases). Trimming removed 7 bases at V and 2 bases at J, with 13 bases between. The CDR3 loop spans 14 amino acids. From germline, CDR1 is LNHDA and CDR2 SQIVND (reference sequence). The CDR3 coding sequence is TGTGCCAGTAACGAGGACACAGCCACAGATACGCAGTATTTT. It specifies CASNEDTATDTQYF.

The chain joins TRBV6-6 to TRBJ1-4, with D perhaps matching TRBD1 (5 bases). Germline CDR1 MNHNY, CDR2 SVGAGI (reference sequence). Trimming removed 4 bases at V and 0 bases at J, with 12 bases between. The CDR3 runs 16 residues. CDR3 nucleotides: TGTGCCAGCAGTTCCCTGGACACCCCAACTAATGAAAAACTGTTTTTT. Translating gives CASSSLDTPTNEKLFF.

V is TRBV27 and J is TRBJ1-2; the match to TRBD1 covers 7 bases. This CDR3 has 14 residues. The ends lost 3 bases at V and 7 bases at J; junction bases unmatched: 8. Germline values: CDR1 MNHEY, CDR2 SMNVEV (reference sequence). The CDR3 DNA is TGTGCCAGCAGTTTCCGAGGGGGCCGCTTTGGCTACACCTTC. Protein sequence: CASSFRGGRFGYTF.

This chain uses TRBV14 with TRBJ2-1; TRBD1 matches at 7 bases. Germline CDR1 SGHDN, CDR2 FVKESK. The J segment lost 8 bases and the V segment lost 1 base, leaving 5 bases of the junction unmatched. This CDR3 is built from 14 residues. The CDR3 DNA sequence: TGTGCCAGCAGCCAAGTGAGGGGGCGCGATGAGCAGTTCTTC. This encodes CASSQVRGRDEQFF.

V usage is TRBV27 and J usage is TRBJ2-5; 10 nucleotides line up with TRBD2. V gave up 0 bases and J gave up 4 bases; unmatched junction bases: 5. The CDR3 runs 16 residues. Germline V gives CDR1 MNHEY, CDR2 SMNVEV (reference sequence). In nucleotides, the CDR3 is TGTGCCAGCAGTTTATCGATTCTAGCGGGAGTAGAGACCCAGTACTTC. Its protein is CASSLSILAGVETQYF.

V is TRBV7-9 and J is TRBJ2-1; 10 bases agree with TRBD1. Germline V CDR1 and CDR2: SEHNR, FQNEAQ (reference sequence). The J segment lost 4 bases and the V segment lost 5 bases, leaving 5 bases of the junction unmatched. There are 15 residues in the CDR3. The CDR3 sequence is CASSPGQGMYNEQFF. The CDR3 coding sequence is TGTGCCAGCAGCCCGGGACAGGGGATGTACAATGAGCAGTTCTTC.

The rearrangement joins TRBV12-2 to TRBJ1-1; the table's TRBD1 call for D was not verified on the DNA. TRBV12-2 is a pseudogene segment. The CDR3 totals 17 residues. The DNA for the CDR3 is TGTGCAAGTCGCTTAGTATTTCAGGGGGCCAGGAACACTGAAGCTTTCTTT. It codes for CASRLVFQGARNTEAFF.

V and J are TRBV15 and TRBJ1-2; D is unresolved. Germline V gene lookup returns CDR1 LNHNV and CDR2 YYDKDF (reference sequence). This CDR3 has 14 amino acids. V lost 1 base and J 2 bases, leaving 8 bases between the germline ends. The DNA for the CDR3 is TGTGCCACCAGCAGAGGAGCGGACAACTATGGCTACACCTTC. Its protein product is CATSRGADNYGYTF.

The chain couples TRBV10-2 to TRBJ2-3; unclear D gene. The ends were cut back, 4 bases at V and 4 bases at J, with 9 bases in the middle. The germline V gene encodes CDR1 WSHSY and CDR2 SAAADI. This CDR3 comprises 13 residues. This chain's CDR3 is CASSVAPPDTQYF. The CDR3 DNA reads as TGCGCCAGCAGTGTGGCACCTCCAGATACGCAGTATTTT.

This clone is a singleton in its sample. The chain joins TRBV5-6 to TRBJ2-7, with 7 bases matching TRBD1. With 4 bases clipped from V and 2 bases from J, the junction kept 3 bases outside the gene matches. The CDR3 extends over 13 amino acids. The V gene's germline CDR1 is SGHDT and CDR2 YYEEEE. Here the CDR3 DNA reads TGTGCCAGCAGCCCGACAGGGACCTACGAGCAGTACTTC. This codes for CASSPTGTYEQYF.

The chain links TRBV7-3 to TRBJ2-3, with D maybe TRBD2 (6 bases). CDR3 length equals 13 residues. CDR1 SGHTA and CDR2 FQGTGA come from the germline V gene. V was cut by 3 bases and J by 4 bases, with 8 bases left in between. The DNA of the CDR3 is TGTGCCAGCAGCTTGAGCGGGTCAGATACGCAGTATTTT. This codes for CASSLSGSDTQYF.

The J gene is TRBJ2-4, the V gene TRBV7-2; 8 bases match TRBD2. From germline, CDR1 is SGHTA and CDR2 FQGNSA. This CDR3 is built from 17 residues. V trimming: 7 bases; J trimming: 1 base; junction bases outside the gene matches: 12. CDR3 DNA: TGTGCCAGCACCTTGTGGGCGGGGGGTGTTGCCAAAAACATTCAGTACTTC. Translation gives CASTLWAGGVAKNIQYF.

J is TRBJ1-5 and V is TRBV6-1; TRBD1 matches 9 bases. The V and J ends lost 2 bases and 6 bases, in that order; junction bases with no gene match: 2. CDR1 MNHNS and CDR2 SASEGT come from the germline V gene. The length of the CDR3 is 14 residues. The CDR3 DNA reads as TGTGCCAGCAGTGAAACAGGGGGCGGTCAGCCCCAGCATTTT. Translation gives CASSETGGGQPQHF.

The rearrangement links TRBV19 to TRBJ2-3; 7 bases line up with TRBD1. V lost 5 bases to trimming and J lost 2 bases; unmatched junction nucleotides: 10. Germline CDR1 LNHDA, CDR2 SQIVND (reference sequence). This CDR3 spans 16 amino acids. The CDR3 here is CASSYPRQGYTDTQYF. Written as DNA, the CDR3 is TGTGCCAGTAGTTATCCGAGACAGGGATACACAGATACGCAGTATTTT.

The V call is TRBV10-3, the J call TRBJ2-4; D is possibly TRBD1 (5 bases). CDR3 length equals 16 residues. The germline V gene has CDR1 ENHRY and CDR2 SYGVKD. The V end lost 3 bases, the J end lost 0 bases, and 12 bases lay between the germline ends. This CDR3 reads CAISDPGPLAKNIQYF. CDR3 DNA sequence: TGTGCCATCAGTGACCCAGGGCCTCTAGCCAAAAACATTCAGTACTTC.

The V call is TRBV29-1, the J call TRBJ2-3; possible D gene TRBD2, 6 bases. Germline-derived CDR1 and CDR2 are SQVTM and ANQGSEA. V lost 4 bases and J 8 bases, leaving 22 bases between the germline ends. The CDR3 totals 15 residues. CDR3 sequence reads: CSVVGVRRGYGTQYF. The CDR3 bases are TGCAGCGTTGTAGGGGTACGGCGGGGCTACGGTACGCAGTATTTT.

The V call is TRBV11-2, the J call TRBJ2-7, with 10 bases lining up with TRBD1. After removal of 5 bases from V and 2 bases from J, the junction contained 9 bases not matched to a gene. This CDR3 is 16 amino acids long. Germline loops: CDR1 SGHAT, CDR2 FQNNGV. Written as DNA, the CDR3 is TGTGCCAGCAGCCCTATCGACAGGGGGCAGCCCTACGAGCAGTACTTC. Amino acids: CASSPIDRGQPYEQYF.

This clone has just one count. The chain couples TRBV5-1 to TRBJ1-6, with TRBD1 matching over 11 bases. With V trimmed by 0 bases and J by 7 bases, 3 bases remained unmatched. This CDR3 region has 16 residues. Per the germline V gene, CDR1 is SGHRS and CDR2 is YFSETQ. Here the CDR3 reads CASSLDWDRGNSPLHF. The DNA for the CDR3 is TGCGCCAGCAGCTTGGACTGGGACAGGGGGAATTCACCCCTCCACTTT.

This chain connects TRBV14 to TRBJ2-3, with unresolved D. Between the trimmed V and J ends, which lost 0 bases and 6 bases, there was a span of 13 bases. The length of the CDR3 is 15 residues. The germline CDR1 and CDR2 sequences are SGHDN and FVKESK. CDR3 in amino acids: CASSQEALFGDTQYF. The DNA for the CDR3 is TGTGCCAGCAGCCAAGAAGCCCTCTTCGGGGATACGCAGTATTTT. Variable domain in full (rest from reference TRBV14 and TRBJ2-3): EAGVTQFPSHSVIEKGQTVTLRCDPISGHDNLYWYRRVMGKEIKFLLHFVKESKQDESGMPNNRFLAERTGGTYSTLKVQPAELEDSGVYFCASSQEALFGDTQYFGPGTRLTVL.

The chain joins TRBV2 to TRBJ2-5, with 7 bases that match TRBD1. This CDR3 spans 15 amino acids. From germline, CDR1 is SNHLY and CDR2 FYNNEI. With 4 bases clipped from V and 9 bases from J, the junction kept 14 bases outside the gene matches. The DNA for the CDR3 is TGTGCCAGCAGTGCCGACAGGGTTTTAGATCTCGCCCAGTACTTC. Protein sequence: CASSADRVLDLAQYF.

This sequence joins TRBV9 and TRBJ1-1; D not resolved. The CDR3 is 14 residues long. Trimming took off 3 bases at V and 3 bases at J, with 12 bases between the two ends. Germline lookup yields CDR1 SGDLS and CDR2 YYNGEE. The CDR3 spells CASSEPGSYTEAFF. CDR3 bases: TGTGCCAGCAGCGAGCCCGGGAGTTACACTGAAGCTTTCTTT.

This sequence joins TRBV28 and TRBJ2-2; D gene ambiguous. Per the germline V gene, CDR1 is MDHEN and CDR2 is SYDVKM. CDR3 length equals 12 residues. V lost 5 bases to trimming and J lost 5 bases, with 6 bases between them. The CDR3 DNA sequence: TGTGCCAGCAGTCCGCGTACCGGGGAGCTGTTTTTT. Its translation is CASSPRTGELFF.